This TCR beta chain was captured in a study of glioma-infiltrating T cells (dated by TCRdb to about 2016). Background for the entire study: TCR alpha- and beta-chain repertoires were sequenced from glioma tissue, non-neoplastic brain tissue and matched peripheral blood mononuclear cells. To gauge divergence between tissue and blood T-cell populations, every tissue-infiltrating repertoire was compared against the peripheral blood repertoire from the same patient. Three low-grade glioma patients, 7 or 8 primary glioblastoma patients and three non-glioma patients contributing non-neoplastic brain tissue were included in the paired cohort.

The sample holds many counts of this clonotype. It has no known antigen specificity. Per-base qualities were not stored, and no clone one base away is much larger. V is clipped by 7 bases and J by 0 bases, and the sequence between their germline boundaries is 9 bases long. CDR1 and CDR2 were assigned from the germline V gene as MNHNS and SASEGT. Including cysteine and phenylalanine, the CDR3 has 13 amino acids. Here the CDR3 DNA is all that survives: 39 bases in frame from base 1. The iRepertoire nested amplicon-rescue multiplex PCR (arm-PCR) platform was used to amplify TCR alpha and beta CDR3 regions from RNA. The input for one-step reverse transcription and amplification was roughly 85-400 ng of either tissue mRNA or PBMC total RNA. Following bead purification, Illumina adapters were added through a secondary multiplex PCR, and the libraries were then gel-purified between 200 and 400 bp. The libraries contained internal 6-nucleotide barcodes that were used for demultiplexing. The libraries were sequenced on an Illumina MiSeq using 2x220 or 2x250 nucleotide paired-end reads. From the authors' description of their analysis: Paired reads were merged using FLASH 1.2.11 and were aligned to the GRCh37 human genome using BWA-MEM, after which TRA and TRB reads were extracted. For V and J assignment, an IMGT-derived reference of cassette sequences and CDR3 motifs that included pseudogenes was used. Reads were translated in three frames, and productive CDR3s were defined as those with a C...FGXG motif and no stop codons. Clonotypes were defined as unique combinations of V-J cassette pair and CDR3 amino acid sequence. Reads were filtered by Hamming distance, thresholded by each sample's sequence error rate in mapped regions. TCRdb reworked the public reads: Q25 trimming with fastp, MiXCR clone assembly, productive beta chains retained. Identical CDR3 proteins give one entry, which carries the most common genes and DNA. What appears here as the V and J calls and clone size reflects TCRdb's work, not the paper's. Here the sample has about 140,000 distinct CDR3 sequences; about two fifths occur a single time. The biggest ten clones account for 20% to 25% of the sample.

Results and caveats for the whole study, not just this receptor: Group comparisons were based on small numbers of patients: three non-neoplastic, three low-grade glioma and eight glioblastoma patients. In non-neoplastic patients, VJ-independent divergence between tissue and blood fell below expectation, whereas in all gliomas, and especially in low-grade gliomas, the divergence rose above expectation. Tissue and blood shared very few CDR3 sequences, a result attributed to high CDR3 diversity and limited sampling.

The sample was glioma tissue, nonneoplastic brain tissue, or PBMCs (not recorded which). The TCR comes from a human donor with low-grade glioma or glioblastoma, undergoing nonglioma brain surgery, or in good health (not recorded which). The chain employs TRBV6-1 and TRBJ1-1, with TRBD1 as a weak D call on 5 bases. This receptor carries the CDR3 CASTDSLNTEAFF. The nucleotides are TGTGCCAGCACCGACAGCTTGAACACTGAAGCTTTCTTT.